Listed below are T cell receptor beta chains from one sample, sequenced in a study of neurological immune-mediated disorders. TCRdb re-called the 5' RACE reads through MiXCR, storing one row per CDR3 protein. The data contain more than 50,000 distinct CDR3 sequences, around 3.8% of them singletons. The material sequenced was PBMCs. Receptor source: a woman in her forties or fifties with multiple sclerosis. CDR3s include the opening cysteine and the closing phenylalanine or tryptophan. Fields, in order: clone size, CDR3 length, V gene, D gene, J gene, CDR3 protein, CDR3 DNA. A D gene is named only where the DNA matches it firmly. Clone size is given as once, few or many counts, or a class when the clone is expanded.

many	15	TRBV5-1	-	TRBJ2-6	CASSVQVSGANVLTF	TGCGCCAGCAGCGTACAAGTGTCTGGGGCCAACGTCCTGACTTTC
many	14	TRBV5-6	TRBD1	TRBJ1-4	CASSVRGRSEKLFF	TGTGCCAGCAGCGTCAGGGGGAGGTCAGAAAAACTGTTTTTT
many	19	TRBV7-9	TRBD2	TRBJ2-1	CASSSTSGREPSSYNEQFF	TGTGCCAGCAGCTCAACTAGCGGGAGGGAGCCCAGCTCCTACAATGAGCAGTTCTTC
many	13	TRBV20-1	-	TRBJ2-3	CSASQGVTDTQYF	TGCAGTGCTAGCCAGGGAGTTACAGATACGCAGTATTTT
many	16	TRBV3-1	TRBD2	TRBJ2-1	CASSQGVAGDYNEQFF	TGTGCCAGCAGCCAAGGGGTAGCGGGAGACTACAATGAGCAGTTCTTC
many	14	TRBV3-1	TRBD1	TRBJ1-6	CASSLRQGDSPLHF	TGTGCCAGCAGCCTTCGACAGGGGGATTCACCCCTCCACTTT
many	16	TRBV24-1	TRBD2	TRBJ2-2	CATSDYSGRGNGELFF	TGTGCCACCAGTGATTACAGCGGGAGGGGGAACGGGGAGCTGTTTTTT
many	15	TRBV7-6	-	TRBJ2-3	CASSPSFSGVDTQYF	TGTGCCAGCAGCCCGAGCTTTTCGGGGGTAGATACGCAGTATTTT
many	13	TRBV7-2	TRBD1	TRBJ2-5	CASSGDRAKTQYF	TGTGCCAGCAGCGGGGACAGAGCAAAGACCCAGTACTTC
many	17	TRBV27	-	TRBJ2-4	CASATLGPALAKNIQYF	TGTGCCAGCGCAACCCTCGGTCCAGCATTAGCCAAAAACATTCAGTACTTC
many	13	TRBV6-2/TRBV6-3	TRBD2	TRBJ2-1	CASKGLAWHEQFF	TGTGCCAGCAAGGGACTAGCTTGGCATGAGCAGTTCTTC
many	15	TRBV27	TRBD2	TRBJ2-7	CASSFGLADSYEQYF	TGTGCCAGCAGTTTTGGGCTAGCGGACTCCTACGAGCAGTACTTC
many	11	TRBV7-9	-	TRBJ1-4	CASSLGNRMIF	TGTGCCAGCAGCTTAGGTAACAGGATGATTTTT
few	14	TRBV20-1	TRBD2	TRBJ2-7	CSARDLSGGYEQYF	TGCAGTGCTAGAGATTTGTCGGGAGGCTACGAGCAGTACTTC
many	14	TRBV24-1	-	TRBJ2-1	CATSPHEGHWEQFF	TGTGCCACCAGCCCCCATGAGGGGCACTGGGAGCAGTTCTTC
many	13	TRBV5-1	-	TRBJ2-5	CASSLGSQETQYF	TGCGCCAGCAGCTTGGGCAGCCAAGAGACCCAGTACTTC
many	15	TRBV5-1	TRBD1	TRBJ1-2	CASSPPGQGPSGYTF	TGCGCCAGCAGTCCCCCGGGACAGGGTCCCTCTGGCTACACCTTC